This T cell receptor (beta chain) was observed in a study of T cell repertoires in cytomegalovirus infection. Study as a whole: Alongside well-studied HLA-B-restricted CMV epitopes, recently identified HLA-C-restricted CMV epitopes were also used. Study findings and constraints: CMV-specific HLA-C-restricted TCR beta clonotypes dominated the ex vivo response.

MiXCR, applied by TCRdb to the reads, yields one record per CDR3 protein. The data contain some 350,000 distinct CDR3 sequences, roughly 28% of them singletons. V was clipped by 2 bases and J by 3 bases, with 8 bases between them. CDR3 length: 13 residues. Germline V gene data show CDR1 as SGHRS and CDR2 as YFSETQ. The table lists this clonotype with a few counts. The antigen is unknown. The sample consisted of cultured PBMCs, taken from culture after CMV antigen stimulation. J is TRBJ1-2 and V is TRBV5-1; the D gene is possibly TRBD1 (5 bases). The receptor's source is a human donor in good health (CMV status not recorded). Some clones in this sample may be carry-over from other donors' samples. This chain's CDR3 is CASSFGDDYGYTF. CDR3 in DNA: TGCGCCAGCAGCTTTGGGGACGACTATGGCTACACCTTC. The full variable domain, completed using reference TRBV5-1 and TRBJ1-2, is KAGVTQTPRYLIKTRGQQVTLSCSPISGHRSVSWYQQTPGQGLQFLFEYFSETQRNKGNFPGRFSGRQFSNSRSEMNVSTLELGDSALYLCASSFGDDYGYTFGSGTRLTVV.